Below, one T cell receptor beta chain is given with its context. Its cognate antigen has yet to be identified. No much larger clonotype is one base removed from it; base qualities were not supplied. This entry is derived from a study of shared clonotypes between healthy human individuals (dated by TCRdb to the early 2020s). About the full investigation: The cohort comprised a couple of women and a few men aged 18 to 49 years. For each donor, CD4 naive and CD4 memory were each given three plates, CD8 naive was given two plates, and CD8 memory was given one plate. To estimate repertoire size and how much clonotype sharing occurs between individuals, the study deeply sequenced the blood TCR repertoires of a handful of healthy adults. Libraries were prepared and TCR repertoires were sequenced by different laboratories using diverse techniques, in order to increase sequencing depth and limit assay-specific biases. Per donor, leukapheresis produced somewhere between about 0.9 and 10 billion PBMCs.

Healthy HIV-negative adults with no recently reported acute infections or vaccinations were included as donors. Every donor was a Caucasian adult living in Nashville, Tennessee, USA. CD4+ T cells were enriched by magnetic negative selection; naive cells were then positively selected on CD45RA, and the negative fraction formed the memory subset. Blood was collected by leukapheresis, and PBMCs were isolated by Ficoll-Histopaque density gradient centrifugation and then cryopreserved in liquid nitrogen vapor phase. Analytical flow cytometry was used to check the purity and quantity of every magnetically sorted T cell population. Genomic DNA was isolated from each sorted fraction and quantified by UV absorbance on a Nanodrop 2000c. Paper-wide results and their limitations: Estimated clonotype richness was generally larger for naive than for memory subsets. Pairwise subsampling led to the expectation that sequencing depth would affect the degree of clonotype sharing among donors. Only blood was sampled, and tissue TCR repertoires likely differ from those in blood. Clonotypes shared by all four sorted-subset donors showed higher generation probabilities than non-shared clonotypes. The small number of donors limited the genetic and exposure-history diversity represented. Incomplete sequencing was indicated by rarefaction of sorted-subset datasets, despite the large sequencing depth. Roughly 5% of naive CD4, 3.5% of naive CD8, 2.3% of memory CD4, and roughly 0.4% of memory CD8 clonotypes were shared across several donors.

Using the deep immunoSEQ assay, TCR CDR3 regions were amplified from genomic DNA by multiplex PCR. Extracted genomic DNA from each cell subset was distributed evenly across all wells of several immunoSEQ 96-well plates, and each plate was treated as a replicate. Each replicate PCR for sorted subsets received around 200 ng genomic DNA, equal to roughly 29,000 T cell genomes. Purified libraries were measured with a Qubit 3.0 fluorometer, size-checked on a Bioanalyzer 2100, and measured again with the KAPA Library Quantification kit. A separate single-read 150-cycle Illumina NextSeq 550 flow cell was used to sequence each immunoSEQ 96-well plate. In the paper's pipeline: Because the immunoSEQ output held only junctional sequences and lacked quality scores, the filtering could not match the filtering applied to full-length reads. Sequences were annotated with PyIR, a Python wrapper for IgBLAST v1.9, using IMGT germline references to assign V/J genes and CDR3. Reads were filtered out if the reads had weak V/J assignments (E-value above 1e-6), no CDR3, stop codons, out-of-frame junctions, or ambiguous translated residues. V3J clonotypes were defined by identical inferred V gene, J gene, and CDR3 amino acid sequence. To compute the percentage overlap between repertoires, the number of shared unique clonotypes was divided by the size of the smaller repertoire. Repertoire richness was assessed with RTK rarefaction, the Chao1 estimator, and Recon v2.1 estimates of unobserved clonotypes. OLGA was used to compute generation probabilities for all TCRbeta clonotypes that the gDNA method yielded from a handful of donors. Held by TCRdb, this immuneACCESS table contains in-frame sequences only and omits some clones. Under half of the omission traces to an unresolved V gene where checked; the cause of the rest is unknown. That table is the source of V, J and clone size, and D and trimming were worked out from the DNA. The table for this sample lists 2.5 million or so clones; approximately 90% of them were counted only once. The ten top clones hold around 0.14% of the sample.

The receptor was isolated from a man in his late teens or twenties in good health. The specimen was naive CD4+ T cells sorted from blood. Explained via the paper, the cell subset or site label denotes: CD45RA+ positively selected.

This receptor has the CDR3 CASSVAGVGDTQYF. The DNA sequence reads TGTGCCAGCAGCGTAGCAGGGGTGGGCGATACGCAGTATTTT. The V and J genes are TRBV9 and TRBJ2-3, with a tentative D gene TRBD1 over 6 matching bases. Between the V and J ends, shortened by 0 bases and 6 bases respectively, the junction contains 11 bases. In the germline V gene, CDR1 corresponds to SGDLS and CDR2 to YYNGEE. Counted from cysteine to phenylalanine, this CDR3 has 14 amino acids. Only the CDR3 part of the read is kept: 42 bases, read in frame from the first base.